This T cell receptor beta chain was captured in a study of T-cell reconstitution after alpha-beta-depleted transplantation in children. Trimming removed 3 bases from V and 0 bases from J, with 8 bases in between. The CDR3 has 14 amino acids. Preparing the TCRbeta library involved the use of unique molecular identifiers. A single record per CDR3 protein comes from TCRdb applying MiXCR to the PCR reads. The sample has about 610,000 distinct CDR3 sequences; about 11% are singletons. Sequencing was performed on PBMCs from the stem cell graft donor, taken from the stem cell graft. The source of this sequence is a human donor who donated a stem cell graft to a child with acute myeloid leukemia. The J gene is TRBJ1-2, the V gene TRBV12-3 or TRBV12-4; D is undetermined. This CDR3 is CASSLVGTNYGYTF. The CDR3 nucleotides read TGTGCCAGCAGTTTGGTGGGGACTAACTATGGCTACACCTTC.